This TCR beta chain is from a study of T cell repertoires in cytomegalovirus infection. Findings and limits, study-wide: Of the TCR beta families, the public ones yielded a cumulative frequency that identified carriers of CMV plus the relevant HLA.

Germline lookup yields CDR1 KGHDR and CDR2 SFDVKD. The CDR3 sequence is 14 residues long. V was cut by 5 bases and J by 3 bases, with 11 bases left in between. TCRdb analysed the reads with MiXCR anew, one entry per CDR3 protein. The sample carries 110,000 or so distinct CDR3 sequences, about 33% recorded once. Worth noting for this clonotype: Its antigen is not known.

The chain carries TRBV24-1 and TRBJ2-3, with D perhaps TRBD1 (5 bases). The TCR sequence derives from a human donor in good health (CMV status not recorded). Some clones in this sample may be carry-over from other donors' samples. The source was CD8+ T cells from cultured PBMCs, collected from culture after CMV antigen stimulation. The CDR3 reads CATSGDRLTDTQYF. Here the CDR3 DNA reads TGTGCCACCAGTGGAGACAGACTTACAGATACGCAGTATTTT.